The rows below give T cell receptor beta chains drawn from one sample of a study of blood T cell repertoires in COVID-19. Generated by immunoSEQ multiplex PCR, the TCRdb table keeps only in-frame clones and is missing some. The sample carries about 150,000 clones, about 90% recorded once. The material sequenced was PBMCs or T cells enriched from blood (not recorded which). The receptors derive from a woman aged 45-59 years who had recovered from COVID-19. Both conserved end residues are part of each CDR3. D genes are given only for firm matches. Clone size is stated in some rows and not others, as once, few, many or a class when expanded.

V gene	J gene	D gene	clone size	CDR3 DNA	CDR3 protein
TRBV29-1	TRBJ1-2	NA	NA	TGCAGCGCCCGGGACTCGACCTATGGCTACACCTTC	CSARDSTYGYTF
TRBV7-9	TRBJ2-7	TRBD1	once	TGTGCCAGCAGCGGAACACAGGGGAACTCCTACGAGCAGTACTTC	CASSGTQGNSYEQYF
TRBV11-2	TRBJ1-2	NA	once	TGTGCCAGCAGCCCCGCGAGGGCGGGAGGCTACACCTTC	CASSPARAGGYTF
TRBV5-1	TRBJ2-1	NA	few	TGCGCCAGCACCTCAGGGACACCGTTCAATGAGCAGTTCTTC	CASTSGTPFNEQFF
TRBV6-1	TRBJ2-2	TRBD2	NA	TGTGCCAGCAGTGAATTTGGGAGGGAAACCGGGGAGCTGTTTTTT	CASSEFGRETGELFF
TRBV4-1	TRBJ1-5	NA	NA	TGCGCCAGCAGCCAGTGGGGAGGGGAAGGGCGGCAGCCCCAGCATTTT	CASSQWGGEGRQPQHF
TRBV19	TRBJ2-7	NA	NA	TGTGCCAGTAAGTCCGGGACTGGCTCCTACGAGCAGTACTTC	CASKSGTGSYEQYF
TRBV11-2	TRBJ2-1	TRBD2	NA	TGTGCCAGCGGACCCCGCCGGGAGGGCCTTTACAATGAGCAGTTCTTC	CASGPRREGLYNEQFF
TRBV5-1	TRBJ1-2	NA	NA	TGCGCCAGCAGCCCGGGGGGCCCTACCTATGGCTACACCTTC	CASSPGGPTYGYTF
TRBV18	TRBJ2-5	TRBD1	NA	TGTGCCAGCTCACCACTTCGGGCGCGGGACAGGGAAAAAGAGACCCAGTACTTC	CASSPLRARDREKETQYF
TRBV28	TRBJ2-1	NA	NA	TGTGCCAGCAGTTTAGTCACAGGGCGGCAGTTCTTC	CASSLVTGRQFF
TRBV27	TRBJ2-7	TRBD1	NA	TGTGCCAGCAGTTTTGGTTACAGGGGCTACGAGCAGTACTTC	CASSFGYRGYEQYF